This TCR beta chain derives from a study of cytomegalovirus exposure and HLA in healthy donors. Findings and limits, study-wide: Some segments of the V type, notably TRBV6-2 and TRBV6-3, were excluded as indistinguishable.

Note on this clone: Its cognate antigen is unknown.

PCR involved 60 Vbeta and 13 Jbeta primers. Method: immunoSEQ multiplex PCR; TCRdb's copy keeps in-frame clones and lacks some. The sample has 150,000 to 200,000 clones, about three quarters seen once. Trimming removed 6 bases at V and 0 bases at J, with 17 bases between. The CDR3 sequence is 16 residues long. Looked up from germline, CDR1 is LNHDA and CDR2 is SQIVND (reference sequence). The origin of this receptor is a female donor in good health and CMV-seronegative. Sequencing was performed on PBMCs. The rearrangement links TRBV19 to TRBJ1-1; tentative D call: TRBD1 (5 bases). The CDR3 is CASSPGVGAVNTEAFF. CDR3 bases: TGTGCCAGTAGCCCGGGGGTAGGGGCTGTGAACACTGAAGCTTTCTTT.